Listed here are 10 T cell receptor beta chains from one sample, sequenced in a study of T cell repertoires in aging, cancer and after chemotherapy. TCR beta rearrangements were amplified from peripheral blood genomic DNA. TRB rearrangements spanning V, D and J were amplified using mixed TRB-A/B primers. TCRdb processed the multiplex PCR reads anew with MiXCR; each CDR3 protein has one entry. The profile covers about 17,000 distinct CDR3 sequences, with approximately 46% appearing a single time and over 9.5% taken by the ten largest. The specimen was blood. These TCRs come from a human donor in good health.

The CDR3 DNA reads as TGCAGCGTTGCAGCGGGAGGGCACGACGAGCAGTACTTC. Its translation is CSVAAGGHDEQYF. The chain joins TRBV29-1 to TRBJ2-7, with 10 nucleotides matching TRBD2. The CDR3 is 13 amino acids. CDR1 SQVTM and CDR2 ANQGSEA come from the germline V gene. V lost 4 bases to trimming and J lost 5 bases; unmatched junction nucleotides: 5.

The V call is TRBV30, the J call TRBJ1-2; D unclear. CDR3 length equals 13 residues. The V end lost 0 bases, the J end lost 3 bases, and 8 bases lay between the germline ends. Per the germline V gene, CDR1 is GTSNPN and CDR2 is SVGIG (reference sequence). The CDR3 DNA reads TGTGCCTGGAGTGTAGGGCAATACTATGGCTACACCTTC. This encodes CAWSVGQYYGYTF.

There are a few counts of this clonotype. V and J are TRBV19 and TRBJ2-7; D gene uncertain. Per germline, CDR1 LNHDA and CDR2 SQIVND (reference sequence). Between the trimmed V and J ends, which lost 3 bases and 7 bases, there was a span of 7 bases. The CDR3 consists of 11 residues. As DNA, the CDR3 is TGTGCCAGTAGTATGGGAAGGGAGCAGTACTTC. The encoded protein is CASSMGREQYF.

This clonotype ranks as medium-sized. The rearrangement joins TRBV27 to TRBJ2-1; 8 bases match TRBD2. Trimming at V came to 5 bases and at J to 2 bases, leaving 5 bases not matched to a gene. CDR3 length: 15 residues. Per germline, CDR1 MNHEY and CDR2 SMNVEV (reference sequence). For the CDR3, the DNA is TGTGCCAGCAGTCATACTAGCGGTACCTACAATGAGCAGTTCTTC. This gives the protein CASSHTSGTYNEQFF.

The chain joins TRBV27 to TRBJ2-3; maybe TRBD1 (5 bases). Germline V gene sequence: CDR1 MNHEY, CDR2 SMNVEV (reference sequence). V was pared by 5 bases and J by 0 bases, with 15 bases between. The CDR3 has 16 residues. The CDR3 coding sequence is TGTGCCAGCAGTACACCCTGGGGCCCTAGCACAGATACGCAGTATTTT. The encoded protein is CASSTPWGPSTDTQYF.

Only a few counts were recorded for this clonotype. The CDR3 protein is CASSILGTGRGTDTQYF. CDR3 in DNA: TGTGCCAGTAGTATATTGGGTACGGGGCGAGGCACAGATACGCAGTATTTT. This chain links TRBV19 with TRBJ2-3; D tentatively reads TRBD1 or TRBD2 (5 bases each). Trimming left V 2 bases short and J 1 base short, with 16 bases between. This CDR3 region has 17 residues. The V gene's germline CDR1 is LNHDA and CDR2 SQIVND (reference sequence).

The chain couples TRBV29-1 to TRBJ2-1; 7 positions match TRBD1. CDR1 is SQVTM and CDR2 is ANQGSEA in the germline V gene. The CDR3 loop spans 15 amino acids. Trimming removed 4 bases from V and 4 bases from J; junction bases left unmatched: 10. As DNA, the CDR3 is TGCAGCGTTGTTAACCGGGACAGAGCATACAATGAGCAGTTCTTC. Translating it yields CSVVNRDRAYNEQFF.

The chain combines TRBV18 with TRBJ2-7, with 10 nucleotides matching TRBD1. Germline V lookup: CDR1 KGHSH, CDR2 LQKENI. The CDR3 extends over 14 amino acids. V gave up 4 bases and J gave up 3 bases; unmatched junction bases: 3. CDR3 sequence (DNA): TGTGCCAGCTCACTGGGACAGGGGTTCTACGAGCAGTACTTC. Translated, it gives CASSLGQGFYEQYF. Full variable domain (missing parts from reference TRBV18 and TRBJ2-7): NAGVMQNPRHLVRRRGQEARLRCSPMKGHSHVYWYRQLPEEGLKFMVYLQKENIIDESGMPKERFSAEFPKEGPSILRIQQVVRGDSAAYFCASSLGQGFYEQYFGPGTRLTVT.

V usage is TRBV5-4 and J usage is TRBJ2-7, with D tentatively TRBD1 (5 bases). The germline V and J ends were trimmed by 0 bases and 7 bases, with 11 bases remaining between them. The germline CDR1 and CDR2 sequences are SGHNT and YYREEE (reference sequence). The CDR3 is made up of 13 amino acids. The chain's CDR3 is CASSLASGREQYF. The CDR3 region has the DNA TGTGCCAGCAGCTTGGCGTCAGGGCGGGAGCAGTACTTC.

This clonotype was detected only once. The chain carries TRBV6-2 or TRBV6-3 and TRBJ1-6, with no clear D. CDR1 is MNHEY, CDR2 SVGEGT, per germline. This CDR3 is built from 11 residues. Trimming took off 2 bases at V and 15 bases at J, with 8 bases between the two ends. CDR3 region: CASSYGFVLHF. Written as DNA, the CDR3 is TGTGCCAGCAGTTACGGATTTGTCCTCCACTTT.